The 3 T cell receptor beta chains in this list originate from one sample, sequenced in a study of early T cells in non-severe SARS-CoV-2 infection. MiXCR, run by TCRdb on the 5' RACE reads, gives a single entry per CDR3 protein. Of 70,000 to 90,000 distinct CDR3 sequences detected, under 15% appear once; the ten largest clones hold 4.5% to 7%. The sequencing sample was made of whole blood. These receptors all stem from an adult who was a healthcare worker with PCR-confirmed SARS-CoV-2 infection or an uninfected control (not recorded which).

This chain joins TRBV20-1 and TRBJ1-5; tentative D call: TRBD1 (5 bases). The CDR3 extends over 15 amino acids. V lost 4 bases to trimming and J lost 9 bases, with 22 bases between them. Germline assignment: CDR1 DFQATT and CDR2 SNEGSKA (reference sequence). The CDR3 DNA reads TGCAGTGCTAAGACTAATGAGGGACCTCCTGCGCCCCAGCATTTT. Protein: CSAKTNEGPPAPQHF.

The gene calls are TRBV20-1 and TRBJ2-2, with D possibly TRBD2 on 6 matching bases. V lost 8 bases and J lost 1, with 14 bases in between. Germline V gene lookup returns CDR1 DFQATT and CDR2 SNEGSKA (reference sequence). CDR3 length equals 14 residues. The DNA of the CDR3 is TGCAGTTCTACGAGGGGAGGGAACACCGGGGAGCTGTTTTTT. Protein: CSSTRGGNTGELFF.

This chain links TRBV20-1 with TRBJ2-1, with D tentatively TRBD2 (6 bases). Germline CDR1 reads DFQATT; CDR2 reads SNEGSKA (reference sequence). CDR3 length: 14 amino acids. Trimming left V 3 bases short and J 6 bases short, with 15 bases between. The CDR3 loop is CSASWGPAGNEQFF. The CDR3 coding sequence is TGCAGTGCTAGTTGGGGCCCAGCGGGCAATGAGCAGTTCTTC.